Sequencing of this TCR beta chain was carried out in a study of glioma-infiltrating T cells. General study results and limits: Gliomas, especially low-grade, showed above-expected tissue-blood divergence; non-neoplastic patients showed below.

This CDR3 has 15 residues. Per the germline V gene, CDR1 is DFQATT and CDR2 is SNEGSKA (reference sequence). V lost 3 bases to trimming and J lost 2 bases; unmatched junction nucleotides: 6. This clonotype was observed at least ten times. Its target is not known. TCR alpha and beta CDR3 regions were amplified from RNA using iRepertoire nested multiplex PCR. TCRdb re-called the multiplex PCR reads with MiXCR, one entry per CDR3 protein. This sample yields around 190,000 distinct CDR3 sequences, of which more than 30% are seen a single time; 20% to 25% belongs to the top ten. Sequenced: glioma tissue, nonneoplastic brain tissue, or PBMCs (not recorded which). V gene TRBV20-1 combines with J gene TRBJ2-7; 11 nucleotides align to TRBD2. The origin of this receptor is a human donor with low-grade glioma or glioblastoma, undergoing nonglioma brain surgery, or in good health (not recorded which). CDR3 in DNA: TGCAGTGCTAGGCCCCTACTAGCGGGGGCCTACGAGCAGTACTTC. Translating gives CSARPLLAGAYEQYF.